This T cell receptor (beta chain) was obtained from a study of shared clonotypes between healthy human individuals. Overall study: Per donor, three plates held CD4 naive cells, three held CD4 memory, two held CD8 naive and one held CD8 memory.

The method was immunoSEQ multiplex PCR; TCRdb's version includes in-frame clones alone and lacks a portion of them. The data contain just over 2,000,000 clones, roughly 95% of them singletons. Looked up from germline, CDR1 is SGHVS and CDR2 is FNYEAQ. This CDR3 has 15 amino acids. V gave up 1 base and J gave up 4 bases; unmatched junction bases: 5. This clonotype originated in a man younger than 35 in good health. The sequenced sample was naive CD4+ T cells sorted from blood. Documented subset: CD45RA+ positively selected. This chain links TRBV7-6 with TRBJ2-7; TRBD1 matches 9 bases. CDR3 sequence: CASSLGGTGPYEQYF. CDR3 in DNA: TGTGCCAGCAGCTTAGGGGGGACAGGGCCTTACGAGCAGTACTTC.